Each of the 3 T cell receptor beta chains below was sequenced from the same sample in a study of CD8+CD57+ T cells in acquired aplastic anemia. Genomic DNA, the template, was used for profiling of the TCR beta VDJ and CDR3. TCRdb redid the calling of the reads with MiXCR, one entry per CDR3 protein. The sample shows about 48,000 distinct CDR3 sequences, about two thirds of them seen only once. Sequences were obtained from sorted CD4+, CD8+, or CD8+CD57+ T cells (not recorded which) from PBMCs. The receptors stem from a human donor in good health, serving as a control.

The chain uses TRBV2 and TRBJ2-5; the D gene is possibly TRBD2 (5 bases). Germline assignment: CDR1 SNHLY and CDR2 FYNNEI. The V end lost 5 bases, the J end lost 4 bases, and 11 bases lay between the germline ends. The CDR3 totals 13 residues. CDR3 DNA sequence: TGTGCCAGCAGTTTAGCGCTACGAGAGACCCAGTACTTC. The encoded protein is CASSLALRETQYF.

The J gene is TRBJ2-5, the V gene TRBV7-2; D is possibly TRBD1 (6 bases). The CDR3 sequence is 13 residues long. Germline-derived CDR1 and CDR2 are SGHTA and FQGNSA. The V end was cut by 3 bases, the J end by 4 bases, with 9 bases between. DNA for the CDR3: TGTGCCAGCAGCTTGGGGGCTGTAGAGACCCAGTACTTC. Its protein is CASSLGAVETQYF.

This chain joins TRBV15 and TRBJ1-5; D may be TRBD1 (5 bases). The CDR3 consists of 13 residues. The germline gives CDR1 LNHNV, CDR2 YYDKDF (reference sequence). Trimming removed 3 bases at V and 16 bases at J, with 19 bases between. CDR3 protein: CATSSDGASILHF. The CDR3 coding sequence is TGTGCCACCAGCAGTGATGGGGCTTCCATACTCCATTTT.